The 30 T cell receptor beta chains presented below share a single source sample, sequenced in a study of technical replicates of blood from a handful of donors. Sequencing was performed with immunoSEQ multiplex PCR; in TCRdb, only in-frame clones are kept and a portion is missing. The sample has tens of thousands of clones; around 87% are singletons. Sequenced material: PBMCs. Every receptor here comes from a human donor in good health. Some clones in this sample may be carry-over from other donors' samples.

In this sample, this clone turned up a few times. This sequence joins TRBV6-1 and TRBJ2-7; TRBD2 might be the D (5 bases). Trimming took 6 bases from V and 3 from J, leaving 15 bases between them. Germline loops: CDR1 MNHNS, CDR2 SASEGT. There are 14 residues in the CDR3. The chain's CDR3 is CASRTPGRGYEQYF. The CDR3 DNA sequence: TGTGCCAGCAGGACCCCGGGGAGAGGCTACGAGCAGTACTTC.

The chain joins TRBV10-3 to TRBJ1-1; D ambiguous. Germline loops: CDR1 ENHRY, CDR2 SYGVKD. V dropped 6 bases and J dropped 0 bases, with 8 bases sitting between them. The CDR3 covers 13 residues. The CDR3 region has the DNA TGTGCCATCAGGAGGGCAATGAACACTGAAGCTTTCTTT. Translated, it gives CAIRRAMNTEAFF.

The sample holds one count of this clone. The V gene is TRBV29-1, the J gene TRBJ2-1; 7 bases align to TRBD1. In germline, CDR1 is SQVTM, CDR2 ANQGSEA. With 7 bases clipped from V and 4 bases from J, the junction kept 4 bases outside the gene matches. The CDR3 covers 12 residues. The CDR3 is CSAGTEYNEQFF. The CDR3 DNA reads TGCAGCGCCGGGACAGAATACAATGAGCAGTTCTTC.

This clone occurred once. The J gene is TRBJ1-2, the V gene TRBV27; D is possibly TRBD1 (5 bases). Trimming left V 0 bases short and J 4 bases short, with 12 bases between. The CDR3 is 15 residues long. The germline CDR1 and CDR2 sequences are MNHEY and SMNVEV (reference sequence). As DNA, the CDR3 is TGTGCCAGCAGTTTATCAGGGGTAGGATTCTATGGCTACACCTTC. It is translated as CASSLSGVGFYGYTF.

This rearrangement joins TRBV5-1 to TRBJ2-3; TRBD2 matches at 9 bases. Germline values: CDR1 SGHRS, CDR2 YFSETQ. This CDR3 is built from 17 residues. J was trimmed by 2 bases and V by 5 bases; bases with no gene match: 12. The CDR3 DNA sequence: TGCGCCAGCAGTTCCCCGTTAGCGGGAGATAACACAGATACGCAGTATTTT. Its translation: CASSSPLAGDNTDTQYF.

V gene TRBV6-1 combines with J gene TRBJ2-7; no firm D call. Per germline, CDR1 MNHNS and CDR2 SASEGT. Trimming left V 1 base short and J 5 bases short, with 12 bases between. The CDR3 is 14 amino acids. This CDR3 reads CASSEGRKSDEQYF. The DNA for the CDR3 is TGTGCCAGCAGTGAAGGTCGCAAGTCGGACGAGCAGTACTTC.

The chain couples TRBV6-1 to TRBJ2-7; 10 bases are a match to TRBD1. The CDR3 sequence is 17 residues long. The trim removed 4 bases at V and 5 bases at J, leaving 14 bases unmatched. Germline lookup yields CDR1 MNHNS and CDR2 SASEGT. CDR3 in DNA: TGTGCCAGCAGTGCCCGGGACAGGGGTTGGTTTGATCACGAGCAGTACTTC. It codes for CASSARDRGWFDHEQYF.

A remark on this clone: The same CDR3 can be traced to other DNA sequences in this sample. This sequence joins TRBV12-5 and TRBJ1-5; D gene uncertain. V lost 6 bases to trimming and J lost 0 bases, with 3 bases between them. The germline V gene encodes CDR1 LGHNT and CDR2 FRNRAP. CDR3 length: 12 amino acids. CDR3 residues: CASGGSNQPQHF. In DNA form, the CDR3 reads TGTGCTAGTGGCGGTAGCAATCAGCCCCAGCATTTT.

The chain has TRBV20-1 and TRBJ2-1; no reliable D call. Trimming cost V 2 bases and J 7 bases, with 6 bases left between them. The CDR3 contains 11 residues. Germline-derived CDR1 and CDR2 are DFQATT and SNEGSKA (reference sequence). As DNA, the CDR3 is TGCAGTGCTAGACGGTGGAATGAGCAGTTCTTC. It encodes CSARRWNEQFF.

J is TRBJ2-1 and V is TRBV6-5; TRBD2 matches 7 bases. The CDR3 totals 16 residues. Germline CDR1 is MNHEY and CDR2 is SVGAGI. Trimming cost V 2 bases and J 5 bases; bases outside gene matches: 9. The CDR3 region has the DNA TGTGCCAGCAGTTACAGTTCGGCTAGCGGAGACAATGAGCAGTTCTTC. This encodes CASSYSSASGDNEQFF.

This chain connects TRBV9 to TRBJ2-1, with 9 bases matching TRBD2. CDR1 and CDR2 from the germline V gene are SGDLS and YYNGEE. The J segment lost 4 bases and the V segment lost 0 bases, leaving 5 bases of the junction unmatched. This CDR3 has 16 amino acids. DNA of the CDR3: TGTGCCAGCAGCGTAGGGGCTAGCGGGGATTACAATGAGCAGTTCTTC. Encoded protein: CASSVGASGDYNEQFF.

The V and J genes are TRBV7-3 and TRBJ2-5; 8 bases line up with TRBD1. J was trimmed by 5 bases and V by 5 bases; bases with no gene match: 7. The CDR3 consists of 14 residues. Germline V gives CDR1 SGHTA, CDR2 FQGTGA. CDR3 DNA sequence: TGTGCCAGCAGCAGAGACAGGGGACAGGAGACCCAGTACTTC. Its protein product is CASSRDRGQETQYF.

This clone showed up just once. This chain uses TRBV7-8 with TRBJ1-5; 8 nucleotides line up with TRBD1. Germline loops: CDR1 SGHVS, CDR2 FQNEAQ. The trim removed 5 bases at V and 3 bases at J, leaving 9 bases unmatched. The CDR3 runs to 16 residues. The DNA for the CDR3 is TGTGCCAGCAGCCTCAAACGACAGGGGAACAATCAGCCCCAGCATTTT. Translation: CASSLKRQGNNQPQHF.

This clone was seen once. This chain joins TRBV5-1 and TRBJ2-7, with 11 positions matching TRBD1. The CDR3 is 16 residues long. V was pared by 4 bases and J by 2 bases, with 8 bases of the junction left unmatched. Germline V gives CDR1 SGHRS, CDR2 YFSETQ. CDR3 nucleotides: TGCGCCAGCAGCCAGGCCACGGGACAGGGGGCCTACGAGCAGTACTTC. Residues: CASSQATGQGAYEQYF.

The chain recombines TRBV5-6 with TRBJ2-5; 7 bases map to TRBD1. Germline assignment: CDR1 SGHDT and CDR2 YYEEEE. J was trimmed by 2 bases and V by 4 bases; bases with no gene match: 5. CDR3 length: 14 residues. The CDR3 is CASSVRQGQETQYF. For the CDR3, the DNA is TGTGCCAGCAGCGTGAGACAGGGTCAAGAGACCCAGTACTTC.

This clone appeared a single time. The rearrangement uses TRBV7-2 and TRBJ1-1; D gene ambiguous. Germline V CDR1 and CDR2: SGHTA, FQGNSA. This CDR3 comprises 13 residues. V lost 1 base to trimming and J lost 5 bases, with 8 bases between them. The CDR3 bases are TGTGCCAGCAGCTTAGATTCGGGGACTGAAGCTTTCTTT. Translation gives CASSLDSGTEAFF.

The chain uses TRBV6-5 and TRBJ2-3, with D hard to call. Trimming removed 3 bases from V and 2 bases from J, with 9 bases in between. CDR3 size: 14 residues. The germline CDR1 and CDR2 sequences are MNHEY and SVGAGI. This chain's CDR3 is CASSYSEFTDTQYF. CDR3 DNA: TGTGCCAGCAGTTATTCCGAGTTCACAGATACGCAGTATTTT.

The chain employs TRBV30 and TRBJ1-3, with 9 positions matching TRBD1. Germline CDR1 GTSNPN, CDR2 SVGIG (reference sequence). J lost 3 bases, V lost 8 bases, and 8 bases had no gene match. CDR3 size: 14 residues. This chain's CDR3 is CALGTGLVGNTIYF. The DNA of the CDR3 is TGTGCCCTCGGGACAGGGCTAGTTGGAAACACCATATATTTT.

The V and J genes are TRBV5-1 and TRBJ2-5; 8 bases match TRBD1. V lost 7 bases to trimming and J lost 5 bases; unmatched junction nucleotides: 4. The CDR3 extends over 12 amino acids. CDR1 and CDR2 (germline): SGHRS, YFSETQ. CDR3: CASGQGLETQYF. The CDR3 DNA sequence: TGCGCCAGCGGACAGGGCTTGGAGACCCAGTACTTC.

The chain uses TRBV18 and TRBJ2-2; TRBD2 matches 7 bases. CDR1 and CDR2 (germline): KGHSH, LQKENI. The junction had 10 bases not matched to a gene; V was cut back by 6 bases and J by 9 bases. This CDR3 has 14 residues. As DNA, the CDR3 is TGTGCCAGCTCCCCCCGGGGGGAAATTAGGGAGCTGTTTTTT. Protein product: CASSPRGEIRELFF. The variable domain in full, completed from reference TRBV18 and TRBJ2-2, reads NAGVMQNPRHLVRRRGQEARLRCSPMKGHSHVYWYRQLPEEGLKFMVYLQKENIIDESGMPKERFSAEFPKEGPSILRIQQVVRGDSAAYFCASSPRGEIRELFFGEGSRLTVL.

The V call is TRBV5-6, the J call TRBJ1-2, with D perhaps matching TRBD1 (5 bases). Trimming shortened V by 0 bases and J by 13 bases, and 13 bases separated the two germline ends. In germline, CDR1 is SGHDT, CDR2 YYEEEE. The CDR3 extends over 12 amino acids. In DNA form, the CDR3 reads TGTGCCAGCAGCTTGGTATCAGGGTTGATCACCTTC. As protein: CASSLVSGLITF.

CDR3 loop: CASSFSGNQPQHF. CDR3 bases: TGTGCCAGCAGCTTTAGCGGTAATCAGCCCCAGCATTTT. The chain uses TRBV7-2 and TRBJ1-5; D gene uncertain. Germline V gives CDR1 SGHTA, CDR2 FQGNSA. This CDR3 has 13 amino acids. V lost 3 bases and J 4 bases, leaving 7 bases between the germline ends.

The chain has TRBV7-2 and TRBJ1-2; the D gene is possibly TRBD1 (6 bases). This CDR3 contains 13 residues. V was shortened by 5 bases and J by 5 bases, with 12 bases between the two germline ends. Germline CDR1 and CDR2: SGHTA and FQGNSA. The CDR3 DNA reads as TGTGCCAGCAGCCCGGACAGAAAATATGGCTACACCTTC. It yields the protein CASSPDRKYGYTF.

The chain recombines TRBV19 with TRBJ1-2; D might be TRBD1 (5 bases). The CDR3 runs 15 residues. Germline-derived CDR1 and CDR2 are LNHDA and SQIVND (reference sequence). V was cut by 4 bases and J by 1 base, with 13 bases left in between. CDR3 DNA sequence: TGTGCCAGTAGTACAGCCCGGGACTTTAACTATGGCTACACCTTC. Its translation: CASSTARDFNYGYTF.

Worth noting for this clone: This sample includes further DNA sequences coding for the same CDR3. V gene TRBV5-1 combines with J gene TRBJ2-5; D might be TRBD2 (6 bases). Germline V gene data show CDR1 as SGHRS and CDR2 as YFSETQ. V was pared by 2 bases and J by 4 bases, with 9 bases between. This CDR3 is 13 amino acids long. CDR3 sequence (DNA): TGCGCCAGCAGCTTTGGGGGGAGAGAGACCCAGTACTTC. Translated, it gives CASSFGGRETQYF.

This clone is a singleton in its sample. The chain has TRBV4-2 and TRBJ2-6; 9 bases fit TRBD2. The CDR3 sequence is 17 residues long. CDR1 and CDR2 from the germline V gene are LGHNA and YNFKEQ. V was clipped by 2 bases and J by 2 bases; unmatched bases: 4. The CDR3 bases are TGTGCCAGCAGCCAAAGGGGACTAGCCCCTGGGGCCAACGTCCTGACTTTC. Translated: CASSQRGLAPGANVLTF.

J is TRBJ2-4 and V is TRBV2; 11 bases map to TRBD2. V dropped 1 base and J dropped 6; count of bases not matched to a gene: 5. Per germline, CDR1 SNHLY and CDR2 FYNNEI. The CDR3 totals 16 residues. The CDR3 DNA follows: TGTGCCAGCAGTGAAGGACTAGCGGGATGGGGAAACATTCAGTACTTC. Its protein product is CASSEGLAGWGNIQYF.

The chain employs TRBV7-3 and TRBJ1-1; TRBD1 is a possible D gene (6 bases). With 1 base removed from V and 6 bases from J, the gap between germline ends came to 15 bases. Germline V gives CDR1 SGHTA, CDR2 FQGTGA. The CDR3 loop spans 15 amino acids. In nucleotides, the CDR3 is TGTGCCAGCAGCTTAAGCGGGGGCCCTAACGCTGAAGCTTTCTTT. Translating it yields CASSLSGGPNAEAFF.

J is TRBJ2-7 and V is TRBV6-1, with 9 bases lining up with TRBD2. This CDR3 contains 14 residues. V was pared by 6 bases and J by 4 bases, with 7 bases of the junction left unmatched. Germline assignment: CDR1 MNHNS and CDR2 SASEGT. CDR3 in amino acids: CASRIAGDLYEQYF. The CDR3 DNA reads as TGTGCCAGCAGAATAGCGGGAGACCTATACGAGCAGTACTTC.

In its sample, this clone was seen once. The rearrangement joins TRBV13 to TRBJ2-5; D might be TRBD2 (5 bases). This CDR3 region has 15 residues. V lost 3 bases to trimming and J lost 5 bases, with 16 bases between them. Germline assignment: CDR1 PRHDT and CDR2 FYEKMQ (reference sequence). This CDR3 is CASSFRAQRGETQYF. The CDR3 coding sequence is TGTGCCAGCAGCTTCCGGGCCCAGCGAGGGGAGACCCAGTACTTC.